These 2 T cell receptor beta chains share one sample of origin, sequenced in a study of OX40 agonist ivuxolimab in advanced cancers. The table came from immunoSEQ multiplex PCR; TCRdb's copy has only in-frame clones and leaves some out. The data contain 89,000 or so clones, around 90% of them singletons. The sequences come from CD4+ or CD8+ T cells sorted from blood, collected in a trial of the OX40 agonist ivuxolimab. Receptors were obtained from an adult with an advanced solid tumor such as melanoma, head and neck, liver or kidney cancer.

The chain couples TRBV28 to TRBJ2-1; perhaps D is TRBD1 or TRBD2 (5 bases each). The CDR3 totals 15 residues. Germline loops: CDR1 MDHEN, CDR2 SYDVKM. V was cut by 7 bases and J by 2 bases, with 15 bases left in between. CDR3 in DNA: TGTGCCAGCACCAAGGTAATGGGGGCCTACAATGAGCAGTTCTTC. This gives the protein CASTKVMGAYNEQFF.

The CDR3: CASSLSQGSGNTIYF. CDR3 nucleotide sequence: TGTGCCAGCAGTTTATCCCAGGGGTCCGGAAACACCATATATTTT. The chain has TRBV28 and TRBJ1-3; possible D gene TRBD1, 6 bases. V lost 1 base, J lost 4 bases, and 11 bases lay in between. This CDR3 is built from 15 residues. Germline loops: CDR1 MDHEN, CDR2 SYDVKM. Filled out from reference TRBV28 and TRBJ1-3, the complete variable domain reads DVKVTQSSRYLVKRTGEKVFLECVQDMDHENMFWYRQDPGLGLRLIYFSYDVKMKEKGDIPEGYSVSREKKERFSLILESASTNQTSMYLCASSLSQGSGNTIYFGEGSWLTVV.